This T cell receptor (beta chain) was captured in a study of patients and donors after allogeneic stem cell transplantation. TCRdb reprocessed the RT-PCR reads via MiXCR and lists one record per CDR3 protein. This sample carries fewer than 500,000 distinct CDR3 sequences, around 16% of them seen once, and the ten largest clones take 6.5% to 7.5%. Germline CDR1 ENHRY, CDR2 SYGVKD. The germline V and J ends were trimmed by 10 bases and 6 bases, with 13 bases remaining between them. CDR3 length: 13 residues. Sequencing was performed on blood, either unsorted or a sorted T cell fraction (not recorded which). The chain links TRBV10-3 to TRBJ1-6, with no clear D. The sequence came from a human donor who was either an allogeneic HSCT recipient or a stem cell or donor lymphocyte infusion donor (not recorded which). It is not recorded whose cells these are; they may come from a transplant donor. The CDR3 DNA sequence: TGTGCCACTCGAACCGGGATTAATTCACCCCTCCACTTT. Protein: CATRTGINSPLHF.